Listed below are T cell receptor beta chains from one sample, sequenced in a study of memory CD4+ T cells and cytomegalovirus serostatus. The assay was immunoSEQ multiplex PCR, and TCRdb's table has in-frame clones only and misses some. The sample records approximately 50,000 clones, about 68% being singletons. Sequencing used memory CD4+ T cells from blood. These receptor sequences come from an adult in good health and CMV-seropositive. The CDR3 runs from the conserved cysteine through the conserved F or W. A D gene is named only where the DNA matches it firmly. Clone sizes are given selectively: once, few, many, or a class where the clone is expanded.

j_call clone_size d_call v_call cdr3_nt cdr3_aa
TRBJ1-1 few TRBD1 TRBV19 TGTGCCAGTAGTGTAGACAGGGACACTGAAGCTTTCTTT CASSVDRDTEAFF
TRBJ1-2 . . TRBV28 TGTGCCAGCAGCCGACCGGGCCTCCCCGGCTACACCTTC CASSRPGLPGYTF
TRBJ2-7 . TRBD2 TRBV9 TGTGCCAGCAGCGTTGGGGAGGGGAGCGTCGAGCAGTACTTC CASSVGEGSVEQYF
TRBJ2-5 . . TRBV7-7 TGTGCCAGCAGCTTAAGGCAGCAAGAGACCCAGTACTTC CASSLRQQETQYF
TRBJ2-3 . TRBD1 TRBV29-1 TGCAGCGTCGTCAGGGGGCCGGGGAGCACAGATACGCAGTATTTT CSVVRGPGSTDTQYF
TRBJ2-7 . TRBD2 TRBV9 TGTGCCAGCAGCGTAGCCGGGAGGGCCGGAGAAGAGCAGTACTTC CASSVAGRAGEEQYF
TRBJ1-4 . TRBD1 TRBV4-2 TGTGCCAGCAGCCCCCAGGGACAGGGAGAGGAAAAACTGTTTTTT CASSPQGQGEEKLFF
TRBJ2-7 . . TRBV7-9 TGTGCCAGCAGCTTCGGGGACGGCTACGAGCAGTACTTC CASSFGDGYEQYF
TRBJ2-5 . TRBD2 TRBV2 TGTGCCAGCACCGGTGTGCAACTAGCGGAGCGGGAGACCCAGTACTTC CASTGVQLAERETQYF
TRBJ2-5 . TRBD2 TRBV5-1 TGCGCCAGCAGCTCGAGCGGGGGAGGGGCACGGGAGACCCAGTACTTC CASSSSGGGARETQYF
TRBJ2-1 few . TRBV30 TGTGCCTGGAGTAGATATAATGAGCAGTTCTTC CAWSRYNEQFF
TRBJ2-3 . . TRBV7-2 TGTGCCAGCAGCTTAGTGACTAGATCTTCAGATACGCAGTATTTT CASSLVTRSSDTQYF
TRBJ2-7 . . TRBV5-1 TGCGCCAGCAGCTTTGACGGTGGTTCCTACGAGCAGTACTTC CASSFDGGSYEQYF
TRBJ1-2 . . TRBV7-9 TGTGCCAGCAGCGGGGAGAAATTCTATGGCTACACCTTC CASSGEKFYGYTF
TRBJ1-2 . TRBD1 TRBV10-3 TGTGCCATCAGTGAAAGACAGGGGAACTATGGCTACACCTTC CAISERQGNYGYTF
TRBJ1-2 few . TRBV18 TGTGCCAGCTCACCCAGGTCGGTGGAGGGCTACACCTTC CASSPRSVEGYTF
TRBJ1-5 . . TRBV6-1 TGTGCCAGCAGTGCGGACCCCTTCGGGCAGCCCCAGCATTTT CASSADPFGQPQHF
TRBJ1-2 . . TRBV10-3 TGTGCCATCTCAGACATCGGCTATGGCTACACCTTC CAISDIGYGYTF
TRBJ1-1 . TRBD1 TRBV6-6 TGTGCCAGCAGTTCGGCAGGGGGCGTACAAACTGAAGCTTTCTTT CASSSAGGVQTEAFF
TRBJ2-1 . . TRBV10-3 TGTGCCTTTGACAGCCAACCCTACAATGAGCAGTTCTTC CAFDSQPYNEQFF